Shown below are 15 T cell receptor beta chains from a single sample sequenced in a study of vaccination effects on CD4 cells after COVID-19. Clones were sequenced by immunoSEQ multiplex PCR, and TCRdb holds only the in-frame ones, with some missing. Of 45,000 to 55,000 clones listed, over 60% are singletons. No antigen has been assigned to these receptors. The authors isolated CD4+ T cells after 9 to 10 days of culture. This individual contracted SARS-CoV-2 between March and December 2020, as verified by PCR. The cohort was immunized with two doses of either the BNT162b2 or mRNA-1273 vaccine. The starting material was CD4+ T cells from PBMCs cultured without peptide, obtained after COVID-19 vaccination. The receptors here all came from a human donor who had a prior SARS-CoV-2 infection.

Of note for this clone: This sample includes further DNA sequences coding for the same CDR3. The CDR3 loop reads CASSLGQLNTEAFF. DNA of the CDR3: TGTGCCAGCAGCTTGGGACAACTGAACACTGAAGCTTTCTTT. The rearrangement uses TRBV6-5 and TRBJ1-1, with TRBD1 as a possible D gene (6 bases). This CDR3 spans 14 amino acids. V lost 6 bases to trimming and J lost 0 bases, with 11 bases between them. Per the germline V gene, CDR1 is MNHEY and CDR2 is SVGAGI.

The table lists this clone with a count of one. This chain links TRBV2 with TRBJ2-1; 13 bases are shared with TRBD2. J was trimmed by 7 bases and V by 6 bases; bases with no gene match: 18. Per the germline V gene, CDR1 is SNHLY and CDR2 is FYNNEI. The length of the CDR3 is 19 residues. CDR3 DNA: TGTGCCAGCAGCACTAGCGGGGGGGCGTATAGCCCGACTTTAAATGAGCAGTTCTTC. Its protein is CASSTSGGAYSPTLNEQFF.

This clone was detected once. The V call is TRBV6-2 or TRBV6-3, the J call TRBJ1-1; TRBD1 matches 10 bases. The CDR3 sequence is 17 residues long. Trimming at V came to 2 bases and at J to 4 bases, leaving 10 bases not matched to a gene. Germline CDR1 MNHEY, CDR2 SVGEGT. CDR3 DNA: TGTGCCAGCAGTTACGTGAGACAGGGGGCGCGAGGCACTGAAGCTTTCTTT. Protein: CASSYVRQGARGTEAFF.

The rearrangement links TRBV18 to TRBJ1-5; D is unresolved. The V end lost 6 bases, the J end lost 4 bases, and 13 bases lay between the germline ends. The CDR3 has 14 amino acids. Per the germline V gene, CDR1 is KGHSH and CDR2 is LQKENI. CDR3 region: CASSRGTVNQPQHF. The CDR3 DNA follows: TGTGCCAGCTCCAGAGGTACAGTTAATCAGCCCCAGCATTTT.

This clone has just a few counts. The genes are TRBV7-9 and TRBJ1-1, with D unresolved. The CDR3 loop spans 17 amino acids. V lost 1 base and J 3 bases, leaving 18 bases between the germline ends. In germline, CDR1 is SEHNR, CDR2 FQNEAQ (reference sequence). The CDR3 DNA is TGTGCCAGCAGCTTAGTGTGGAGGGAGACGCCGGACACTGAAGCTTTCTTT. Translation: CASSLVWRETPDTEAFF.

V usage is TRBV5-4 and J usage is TRBJ1-2; no reliable D call. The CDR3 runs to 15 residues. CDR1 is SGHNT, CDR2 YYREEE, per germline (reference sequence). Trimming took 0 bases from V and 1 from J, leaving 10 bases between them. The CDR3 region is CASSLGGSGNYGYTF. DNA of the CDR3: TGTGCCAGCAGCTTGGGAGGGAGCGGTAACTATGGCTACACCTTC.

The sample holds a few counts of this clone. The chain uses TRBV5-1 and TRBJ2-1, with 8 bases aligning to TRBD1. J was trimmed by 0 bases and V by 1 base; bases with no gene match: 3. Germline CDR1 reads SGHRS; CDR2 reads YFSETQ. The CDR3 contains 16 residues. CDR3 nucleotide sequence: TGCGCCAGCAGCTTGCAGGGGGCCCCCTCCTACAATGAGCAGTTCTTC. Translated: CASSLQGAPSYNEQFF.

This chain uses TRBV30 with TRBJ1-6, with 8 bases aligning to TRBD1. J gave up 9 bases and V 5 bases, and 6 bases lay outside the gene matches. Germline CDR1 and CDR2: GTSNPN and SVGIG (reference sequence). CDR3 size: 13 residues. CDR3 sequence: CAWGQGLSSPLHF. As DNA, the CDR3 is TGTGCCTGGGGACAGGGTTTGAGTTCACCCCTCCACTTT.

This chain connects TRBV2 to TRBJ2-5; maybe TRBD1 (7 bases). Deletions cut 1 base from V and 5 bases from J, with 11 bases between. The CDR3 spans 14 residues. The germline V gene has CDR1 SNHLY and CDR2 FYNNEI. The CDR3 nucleotides read TGTGCCAGCAGTGAAGAGGCAGGGGGGGAGACCCAGTACTTC. Translated: CASSEEAGGETQYF.

The V and J genes are TRBV3-1 (or the pseudogene TRBV3-2) and TRBJ2-3; TRBD1 matches at 10 bases. Germline loops: CDR1 LGHDT, CDR2 YNNKEL (reference sequence). Trimming cost V 2 bases and J 6 bases; bases outside gene matches: 8. The CDR3 loop spans 16 amino acids. CDR3 in amino acids: CASSQNDRGRGDTQYF. The CDR3 DNA follows: TGTGCCAGCAGCCAAAACGACAGGGGGCGCGGGGATACGCAGTATTTT.

The chain couples TRBV6-5 to TRBJ2-3; TRBD2 might be the D (5 bases). Trimming removed 7 bases at V and 0 bases at J, with 11 bases between. This CDR3 has 14 residues. Germline values: CDR1 MNHEY, CDR2 SVGAGI. The DNA of the CDR3 is TGTGCCAGCACTCTTGACTATAGCACAGATACGCAGTATTTT. Translation gives CASTLDYSTDTQYF.

This chain links TRBV15 with TRBJ2-5; 7 bases map to TRBD2. The germline gives CDR1 LNHNV, CDR2 YYDKDF (reference sequence). This CDR3 is 16 amino acids long. V was pared by 1 base and J by 1 base, with 6 bases of the junction left unmatched. The CDR3 here is CATSRAWGGPQETQYF. As DNA, the CDR3 is TGTGCCACCAGCAGAGCTTGGGGAGGGCCCCAAGAGACCCAGTACTTC.

J is TRBJ1-2 and V is TRBV5-1, with D tentatively TRBD1 (6 bases). This CDR3 has 16 residues. Germline loops: CDR1 SGHRS, CDR2 YFSETQ. V gave up 7 bases and J gave up 2 bases, with 21 bases separating them. CDR3 sequence reads: CASGGQEGPTNYGYTF. The CDR3 bases are TGCGCCAGCGGGGGGCAAGAGGGGCCAACAAACTATGGCTACACCTTC.

The V and J genes are TRBV2 and TRBJ1-4; D call uncertain. The CDR3 is 14 amino acids. The germline V gene has CDR1 SNHLY and CDR2 FYNNEI. The germline V and J ends were trimmed by 3 bases and 5 bases, with 10 bases remaining between them. CDR3 sequence (DNA): TGTGCCAGCAGTGACAGGACCACGAATGAAAAACTGTTTTTT. Its protein is CASSDRTTNEKLFF.

The chain joins TRBV7-9 to TRBJ2-3, with TRBD1 matching 7 bases. The CDR3 is 14 amino acids. V lost 6 bases and J lost 4; bases outside the gene matches: 7. The germline V gene encodes CDR1 SEHNR and CDR2 FQNEAQ (reference sequence). DNA for the CDR3: TGTGCCAGCAGAACAGACAGGGCAGCAGATACGCAGTATTTT. This gives the protein CASRTDRAADTQYF.